Shown below are 3 T cell receptor beta chains from a single sample sequenced in a study of tissue T cells after allogeneic stem cell transplantation. Time point in this sample: mouse harvest day 14 after allogeneic transplant. Mouse grafts combined 10^7 T-cell-depleted bone marrow cells with 10^6 splenic CD5+ T cells. The protocol was immunoSEQ multiplex PCR, while the TCRdb copy is restricted to in-frame clones and leaves out a portion. The sample includes 2,800 or so clones, around 50% of them seen just once. The source material was lymph node tissue. The receptors originated from a female BALB/c mouse given C57BL/6 T cells with graft-versus-host disease after an allogeneic hematopoietic cell transplant.

Concerning this clone: The genes and germline here are from mouse. Read coverage stops 1 residue before the CDR3 terminus; the germline J gene supplies the remainder. The chain is built from TRBV5 and TRBJ2-4; 9 bases line up with TRBD2. V trimming: 2 bases; J trimming: 5 bases; junction bases outside the gene matches: 2. The germline CDR1 and CDR2 sequences are LGHNA and YNLKQL (reference sequence). The CDR3 has 14 residues. CDR3 bases read: TGTGCCAGCAGCCAATCTGGGGGGGGAAACACCTTGTAC. The encoded protein is CASSQSGGGNTLY. The CDR3 in its entirety is CASSQSGGGNTLYF.

Concerning this clone itself: Mouse germline and gene names are used. The read gets to within 1 residue of the CDR3 end, and the germline J gene fills in the rest. V usage is TRBV26 and J usage is TRBJ2-5; 9 nucleotides line up with TRBD1. From germline, CDR1 is KGHPV and CDR2 FQNQEV (reference sequence). The CDR3 spans 13 residues. The trim removed 4 bases at V and 5 bases at J, leaving 1 base unmatched. The sequenced part of the CDR3 DNA is TGTGCCAGCAGTCCGGGACAGGGAGACACCCAGTAC. Its protein product is CASSPGQGDTQY. In full, the CDR3 is CASSPGQGDTQYF.

On this clone: Genes here carry mouse names. This CDR3 is CAWSTGQGGSDYTF. The covered CDR3 bases are TGTGCCTGGAGTACGGGACAGGGGGGCTCCGACTACACC. The V call is TRBV31, the J call TRBJ1-2, with 11 bases matching TRBD1. Read sequence stops 1 residue before the CDR3 end, and the germline J gene provides the missing end. The CDR3 covers 14 residues. The V and J ends lost 2 bases and 4 bases, in that order; junction bases with no gene match: 3. Germline lookup yields CDR1 GKSSPN and CDR2 SITVG.